The entry that follows covers one TCR beta chain sequence. Its specificity is unknown. The data stem from a study of shared clonotypes between healthy human individuals. The study's findings and limits: Clonotype sharing among donors was thought likely to change with sequencing depth. Tissues were not sampled, only blood, and their repertoires likely differ.

Assay runs were performed at deep level. Genomic DNA (from each subset) was split evenly across several immunoSEQ plates. TCRdb keeps only in-frame clones here, not all; method: immunoSEQ multiplex PCR. Altogether hundreds of thousands of clones are present, 70% to 80% being singletons, with the ten largest covering 12%. V dropped 0 bases and J dropped 7; count of bases not matched to a gene: 8. The CDR3 has 16 residues. Germline V gene sequence: CDR1 SGHRS, CDR2 YFSETQ. This rearrangement joins TRBV5-1 to TRBJ2-1; TRBD2 matches 9 bases. This TCR derives from a middle-aged woman in good health. Some clones in this sample may be carry-over from other donors' samples. The sample taken for sequencing was PBMCs. CDR3 sequence (DNA): TGCGCCAGCAGCTTGGAACTCCTAGCGGGATGGAATGAGCAGTTCTTC. It encodes CASSLELLAGWNEQFF.